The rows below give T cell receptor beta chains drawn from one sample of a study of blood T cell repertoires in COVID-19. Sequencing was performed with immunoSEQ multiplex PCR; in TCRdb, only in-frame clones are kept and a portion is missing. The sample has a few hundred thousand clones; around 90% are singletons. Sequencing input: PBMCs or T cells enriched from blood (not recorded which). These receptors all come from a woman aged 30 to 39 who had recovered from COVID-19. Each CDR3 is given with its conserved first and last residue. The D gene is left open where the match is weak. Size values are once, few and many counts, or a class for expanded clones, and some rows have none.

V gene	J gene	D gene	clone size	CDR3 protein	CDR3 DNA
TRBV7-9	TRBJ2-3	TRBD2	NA	CASSFAGGPDTQYF	TGTGCCAGCAGCTTTGCGGGAGGACCAGATACGCAGTATTTT
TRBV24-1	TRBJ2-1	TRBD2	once	CATSDFSSGRVYEQFF	TGTGCCACCAGTGATTTTTCTAGCGGGAGAGTATATGAGCAGTTCTTC
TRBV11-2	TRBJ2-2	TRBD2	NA	CASSLRLAGGAGELFF	TGTGCCAGCAGCCTAAGACTAGCGGGGGGCGCCGGGGAGCTGTTTTTT
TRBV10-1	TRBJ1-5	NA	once	CASSEQRRNSNQPQHF	TGCGCCAGCAGTGAGCAGCGACGGAATAGCAATCAGCCCCAGCATTTT
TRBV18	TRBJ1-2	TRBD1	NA	CASSKGVQGDRYGYTF	TGTGCCAGCTCCAAAGGGGTCCAGGGGGATCGCTATGGCTACACCTTC
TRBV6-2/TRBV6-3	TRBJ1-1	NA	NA	CASSYAGGSEAFF	TGTGCCAGCAGTTACGCGGGGGGATCTGAAGCTTTCTTT
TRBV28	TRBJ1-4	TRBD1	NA	CASSLPSGTGGLGEKLFF	TGTGCCAGCAGTTTACCCTCCGGGACAGGGGGCTTAGGTGAAAAACTGTTTTTT
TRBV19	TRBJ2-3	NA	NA	CASSIDLWGGSTDTQYF	TGTGCCAGTAGTATAGATCTGTGGGGCGGAAGCACAGATACGCAGTATTTT
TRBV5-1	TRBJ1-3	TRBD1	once	CASSLEGTGTGNTIYF	TGCGCCAGCAGCTTGGAAGGGACAGGGACTGGAAACACCATATATTTT
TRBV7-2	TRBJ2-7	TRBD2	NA	CASSLKAGGPYEQYF	TGTGCCAGCAGCTTAAAGGCGGGAGGCCCCTACGAGCAGTACTTC
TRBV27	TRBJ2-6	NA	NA	CASSSTGANVLTF	TGTGCCAGCAGTTCTACTGGGGCCAACGTCCTGACTTTC
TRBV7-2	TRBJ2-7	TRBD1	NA	CASSLRDSSYEQYF	TGTGCCAGCAGTCTCCGGGACAGCTCCTACGAGCAGTACTTC
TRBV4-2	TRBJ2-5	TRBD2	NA	CASSQTGTRGQETQYF	TGTGCCAGCAGCCAGACCGGGACTAGGGGCCAAGAGACCCAGTACTTC